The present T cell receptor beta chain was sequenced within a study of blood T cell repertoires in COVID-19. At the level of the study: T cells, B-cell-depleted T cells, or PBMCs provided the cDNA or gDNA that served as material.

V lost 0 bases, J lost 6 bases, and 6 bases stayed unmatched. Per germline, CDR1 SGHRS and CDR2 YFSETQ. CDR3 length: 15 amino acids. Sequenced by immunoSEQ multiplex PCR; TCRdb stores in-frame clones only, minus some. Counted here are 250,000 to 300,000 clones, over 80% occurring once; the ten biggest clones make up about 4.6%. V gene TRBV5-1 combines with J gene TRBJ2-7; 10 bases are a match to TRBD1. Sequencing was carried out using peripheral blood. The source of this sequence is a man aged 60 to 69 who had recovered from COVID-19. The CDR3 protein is CASSLAGQGIGEQYF. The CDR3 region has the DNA TGCGCCAGCAGCTTGGCGGGACAGGGGATTGGCGAGCAGTACTTC.